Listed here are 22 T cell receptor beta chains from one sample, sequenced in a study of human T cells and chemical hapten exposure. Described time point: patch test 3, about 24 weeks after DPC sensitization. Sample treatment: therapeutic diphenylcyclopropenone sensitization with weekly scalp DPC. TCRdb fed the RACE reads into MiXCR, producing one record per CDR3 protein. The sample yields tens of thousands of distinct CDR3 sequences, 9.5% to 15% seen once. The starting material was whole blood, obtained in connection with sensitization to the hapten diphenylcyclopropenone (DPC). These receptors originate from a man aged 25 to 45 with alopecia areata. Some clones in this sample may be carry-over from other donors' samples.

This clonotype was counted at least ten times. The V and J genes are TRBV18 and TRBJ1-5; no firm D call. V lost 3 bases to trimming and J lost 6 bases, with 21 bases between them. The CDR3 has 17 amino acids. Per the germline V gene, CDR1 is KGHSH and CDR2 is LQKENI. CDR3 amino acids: CASSPLGRQSISQPQHF. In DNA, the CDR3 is TGTGCCAGCTCACCGTTAGGGCGGCAGTCTATAAGTCAGCCCCAGCATTTT. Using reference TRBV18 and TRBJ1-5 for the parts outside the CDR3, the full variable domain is NAGVMQNPRHLVRRRGQEARLRCSPMKGHSHVYWYRQLPEEGLKFMVYLQKENIIDESGMPKERFSAEFPKEGPSILRIQQVVRGDSAAYFCASSPLGRQSISQPQHFGDGTRLSIL.

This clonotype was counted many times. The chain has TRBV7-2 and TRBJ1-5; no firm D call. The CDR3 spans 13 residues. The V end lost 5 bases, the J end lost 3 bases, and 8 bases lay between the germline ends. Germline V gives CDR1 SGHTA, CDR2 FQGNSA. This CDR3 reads CASSLSFNQPQHF. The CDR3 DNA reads TGTGCCAGCAGCCTCTCTTTCAATCAGCCCCAGCATTTT. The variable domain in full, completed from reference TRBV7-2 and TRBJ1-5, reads GAGVSQSPSNKVTEKGKDVELRCDPISGHTALYWYRQSLGQGLEFLIYFQGNSAPDKSGLPSDRFSAERTGGSVSTLTIQRTQQEDSAVYLCASSLSFNQPQHFGDGTRLSIL.

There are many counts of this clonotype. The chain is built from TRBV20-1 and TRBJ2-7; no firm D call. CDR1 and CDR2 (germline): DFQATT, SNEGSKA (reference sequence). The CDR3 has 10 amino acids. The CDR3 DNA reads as TGCTCGACCTTGTTCCGCGAGCAGTACTTC. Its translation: CSTLFREQYF.

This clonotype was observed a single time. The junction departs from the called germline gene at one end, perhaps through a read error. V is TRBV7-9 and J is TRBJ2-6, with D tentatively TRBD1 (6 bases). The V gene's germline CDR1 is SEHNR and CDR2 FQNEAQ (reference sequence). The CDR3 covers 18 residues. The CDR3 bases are TGTGCCAGCAGTTTAGGGGCAGGGGCCCGCTCTGGGGCCAACGTCCTGACTTTC. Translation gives CASSLGAGARSGANVLTF.

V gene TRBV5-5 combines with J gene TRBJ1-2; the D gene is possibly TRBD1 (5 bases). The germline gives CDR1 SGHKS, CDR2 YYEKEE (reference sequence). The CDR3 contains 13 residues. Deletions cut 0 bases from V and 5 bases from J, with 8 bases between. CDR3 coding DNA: TGTGCCAGCAGCTTGGGACAGCCTTATGGCTACACCTTC. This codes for CASSLGQPYGYTF. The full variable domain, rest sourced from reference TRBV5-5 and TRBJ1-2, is DAGVTQSPTHLIKTRGQQVTLRCSPISGHKSVSWYQQVLGQGPQFIFQYYEKEERGRGNFPDRFSARQFPNYSSELNVNALLLGDSALYLCASSLGQPYGYTFGSGTRLTVV.

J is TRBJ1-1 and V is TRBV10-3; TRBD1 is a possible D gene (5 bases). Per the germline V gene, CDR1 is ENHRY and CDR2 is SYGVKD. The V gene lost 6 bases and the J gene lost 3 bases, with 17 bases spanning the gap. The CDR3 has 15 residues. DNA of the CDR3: TGTGCCATCAGGAAGAAGATTACGGGGGACACTGAAGCTTTCTTT. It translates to CAIRKKITGDTEAFF.

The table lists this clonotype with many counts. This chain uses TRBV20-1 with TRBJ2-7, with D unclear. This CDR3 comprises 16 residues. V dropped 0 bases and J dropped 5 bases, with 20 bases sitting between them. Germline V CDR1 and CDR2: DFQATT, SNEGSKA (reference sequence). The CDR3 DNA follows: TGCAGTGCTAGAGATGGGGTCGAAATGGGTGTCGACGAGCAGTACTTC. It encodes CSARDGVEMGVDEQYF.

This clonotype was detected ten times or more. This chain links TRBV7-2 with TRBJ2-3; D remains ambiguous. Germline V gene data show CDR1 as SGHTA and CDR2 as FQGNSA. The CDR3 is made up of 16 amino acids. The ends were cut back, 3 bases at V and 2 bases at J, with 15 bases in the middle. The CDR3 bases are TGTGCCAGCAGCTTCCGCGGCAATAGCCACACAGATACGCAGTATTTT. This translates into CASSFRGNSHTDTQYF. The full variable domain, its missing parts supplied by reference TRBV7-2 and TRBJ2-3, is GAGVSQSPSNKVTEKGKDVELRCDPISGHTALYWYRQSLGQGLEFLIYFQGNSAPDKSGLPSDRFSAERTGGSVSTLTIQRTQQEDSAVYLCASSFRGNSHTDTQYFGPGTRLTVL.

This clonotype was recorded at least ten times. DNA of the CDR3: TGTGCCAGCTATACAGGGGCAAGGGAAATTAATCAGCCCCAGCATTTT. It yields the protein CASYTGAREINQPQHF. The rearrangement uses TRBV19 and TRBJ1-5; TRBD1 aligns across 7 bases. Germline loops: CDR1 LNHDA, CDR2 SQIVND (reference sequence). The CDR3 has 16 residues. Trimming cost V 9 bases and J 4 bases; bases outside gene matches: 15. The full variable domain, rest sourced from reference TRBV19 and TRBJ1-5, is DGGITQSPKYLFRKEGQNVTLSCEQNLNHDAMYWYRQDPGQGLRLIYYSQIVNDFQKGDIAEGYSVSREKKESFPLTVTSAQKNPTAFYLCASYTGAREINQPQHFGDGTRLSIL.

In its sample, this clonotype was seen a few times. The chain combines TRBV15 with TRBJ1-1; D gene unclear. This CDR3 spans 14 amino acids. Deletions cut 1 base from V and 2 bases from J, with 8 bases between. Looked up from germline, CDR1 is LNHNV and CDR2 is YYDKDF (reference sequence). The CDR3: CATSRAPINTEAFF. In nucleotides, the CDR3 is TGTGCCACCAGCAGAGCCCCGATTAACACTGAAGCTTTCTTT.

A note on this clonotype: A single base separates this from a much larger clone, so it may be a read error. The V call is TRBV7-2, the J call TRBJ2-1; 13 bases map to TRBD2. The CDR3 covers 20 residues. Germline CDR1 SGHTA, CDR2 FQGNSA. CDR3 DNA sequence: TGTGCCAGCAGCCCCTTAGATGGGACTAGCGGGGCCCGCTCCTACAATAAGCAGTTCTTC. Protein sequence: CASSPLDGTSGARSYNKQFF.

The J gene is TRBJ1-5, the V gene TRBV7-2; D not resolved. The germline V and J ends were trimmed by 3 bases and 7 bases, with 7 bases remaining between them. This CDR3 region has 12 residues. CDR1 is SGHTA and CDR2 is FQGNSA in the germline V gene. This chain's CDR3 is CASSFLSQPQHF. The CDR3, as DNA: TGTGCCAGCAGCTTCCTATCCCAGCCCCAGCATTTT.

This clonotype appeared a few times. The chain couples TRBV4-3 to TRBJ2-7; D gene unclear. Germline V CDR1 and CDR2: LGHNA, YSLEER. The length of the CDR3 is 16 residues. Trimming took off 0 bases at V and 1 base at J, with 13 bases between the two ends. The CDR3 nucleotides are TGCGCCAGCAGCCAAGAATACGTTCAGGCGTCCTACGAGCAGTACTTC. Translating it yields CASSQEYVQASYEQYF.

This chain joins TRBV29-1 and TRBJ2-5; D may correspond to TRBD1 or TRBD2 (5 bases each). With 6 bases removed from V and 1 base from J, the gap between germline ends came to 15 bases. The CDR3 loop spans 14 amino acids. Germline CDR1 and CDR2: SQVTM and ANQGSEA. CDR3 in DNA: TGCAGCGTCGGGGCGACAGCCACCCAAGAGACCCAGTACTTC. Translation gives CSVGATATQETQYF.

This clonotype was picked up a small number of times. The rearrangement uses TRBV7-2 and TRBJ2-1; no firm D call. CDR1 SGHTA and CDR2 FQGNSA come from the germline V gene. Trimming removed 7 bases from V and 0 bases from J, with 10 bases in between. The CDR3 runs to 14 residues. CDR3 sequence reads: CASTIRVSYNEQFF. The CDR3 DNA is TGTGCCAGCACTATCCGGGTCTCCTACAATGAGCAGTTCTTC.

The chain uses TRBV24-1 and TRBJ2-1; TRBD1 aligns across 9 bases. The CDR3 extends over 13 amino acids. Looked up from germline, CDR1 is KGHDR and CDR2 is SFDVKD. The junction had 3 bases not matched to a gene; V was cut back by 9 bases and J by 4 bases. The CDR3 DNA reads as TGTGCCACCGGACAGGGGCCGTACAATGAGCAGTTCTTC. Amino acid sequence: CATGQGPYNEQFF.

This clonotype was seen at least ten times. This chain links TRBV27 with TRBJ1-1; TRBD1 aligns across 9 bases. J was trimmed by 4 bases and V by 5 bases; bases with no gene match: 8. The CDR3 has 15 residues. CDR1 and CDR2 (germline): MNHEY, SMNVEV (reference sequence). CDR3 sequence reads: CASSRDRASGTEAFF. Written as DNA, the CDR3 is TGTGCCAGCAGTCGGGACAGGGCTTCGGGCACTGAAGCTTTCTTT.

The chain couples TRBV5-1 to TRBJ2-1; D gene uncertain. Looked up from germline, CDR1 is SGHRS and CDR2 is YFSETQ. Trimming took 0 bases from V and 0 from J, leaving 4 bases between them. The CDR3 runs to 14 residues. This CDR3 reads CASSLDGSYNEQFF. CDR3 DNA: TGCGCCAGCAGCTTGGACGGCTCCTACAATGAGCAGTTCTTC.

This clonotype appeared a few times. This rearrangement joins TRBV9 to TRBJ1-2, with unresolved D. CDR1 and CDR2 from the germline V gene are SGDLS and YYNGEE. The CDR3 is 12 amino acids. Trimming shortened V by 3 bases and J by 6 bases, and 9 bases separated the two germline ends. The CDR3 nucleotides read TGTGCCAGCAGCGGTGGACTGGATGGCTACACCTTC. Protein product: CASSGGLDGYTF.

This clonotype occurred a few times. The CDR3 reads CASGPIGAMNTEAFF. The CDR3 nucleotides are TGTGCCAGCGGACCCATAGGGGCAATGAACACTGAAGCTTTCTTT. The chain employs TRBV7-9 and TRBJ1-1; TRBD1 might be the D (5 bases). V was shortened by 8 bases and J by 0 bases, with 16 bases between the two germline ends. The CDR3 runs 15 residues. Germline loops: CDR1 SEHNR, CDR2 FQNEAQ (reference sequence).

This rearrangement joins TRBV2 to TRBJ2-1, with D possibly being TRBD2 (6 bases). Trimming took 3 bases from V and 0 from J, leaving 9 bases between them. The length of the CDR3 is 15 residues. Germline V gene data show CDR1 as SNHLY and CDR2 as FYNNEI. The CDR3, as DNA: TGTGCCAGCAGTGAGTGGGAGGTCTCCTACAATGAGCAGTTCTTC. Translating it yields CASSEWEVSYNEQFF.

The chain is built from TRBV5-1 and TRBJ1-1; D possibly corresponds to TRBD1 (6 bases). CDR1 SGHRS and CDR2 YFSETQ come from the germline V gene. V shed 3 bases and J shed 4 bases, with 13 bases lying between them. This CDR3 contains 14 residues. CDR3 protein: CASSSQGQGTEAFF. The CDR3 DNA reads TGCGCCAGCAGCTCACAGGGTCAGGGCACTGAAGCTTTCTTT.